The present entry profiles one T cell receptor (beta chain) with its context. As yet, its antigen is unknown. This specimen belongs to a study of T-cell memory formation after mild COVID-19. At the level of the study: TCR clustering was largely donor specific.

The TCR alpha and TCR beta cDNA libraries, bearing sample barcodes and UMIs, were generated by 5'RACE using constant-segment primers. TCRdb reanalysed the 5' RACE reads using MiXCR and keeps one entry per CDR3 protein. The table records over 250,000 distinct CDR3 sequences, approximately 15% of them present only once. CDR1 is MNHNY and CDR2 is SVGAGI in the germline V gene (reference sequence). The CDR3 has 14 amino acids. V shed 6 bases and J shed 4 bases, with 16 bases lying between them. Overall study results and limits: Cross-reactive memory seemingly joined, as some responding clones were found in pre-infection memory.

Specimen: PBMCs or a T cell subset sorted from them (not recorded which). This clonotype was sampled from a man younger than 30 who had mild COVID-19 (a few samples of this study predate the infection). Cell type and time point are not known. This chain links TRBV6-6 with TRBJ2-7; D is possibly TRBD1 (6 bases). The CDR3 coding sequence is TGTGCCAGCAGGATGGGACAAGTAGAGTACGAGCAGTACTTC. This translates into CASRMGQVEYEQYF.